The clone carrying this TCR beta chain was seen ten or more times. No antigen is known for it. After removal of 6 bases from V and 4 bases from J, the junction contained 11 bases not matched to a gene. The CDR3 consists of 15 residues. CDR1 SGHTA and CDR2 FQGNSA come from the germline V gene. The data are from a study of T cell repertoires in cytomegalovirus infection. MiXCR, applied by TCRdb to the reads, yields one record per CDR3 protein. The repertoire consists of more than 250,000 distinct CDR3 sequences, with about 25% occurring once and the leading ten covering about 14%. The clonotype originates from a human donor in good health (CMV status not recorded). Some clones in this sample may be carry-over from other donors' samples. The gene calls are TRBV7-2 and TRBJ1-2; 7 nucleotides line up with TRBD1. Sequencing used cultured PBMCs, obtained from culture after CMV antigen stimulation. CDR3 loop: CASSPREGAGYGYTF. CDR3 in DNA: TGTGCCAGCAGTCCGCGGGAGGGGGCTGGCTATGGCTACACCTTC.